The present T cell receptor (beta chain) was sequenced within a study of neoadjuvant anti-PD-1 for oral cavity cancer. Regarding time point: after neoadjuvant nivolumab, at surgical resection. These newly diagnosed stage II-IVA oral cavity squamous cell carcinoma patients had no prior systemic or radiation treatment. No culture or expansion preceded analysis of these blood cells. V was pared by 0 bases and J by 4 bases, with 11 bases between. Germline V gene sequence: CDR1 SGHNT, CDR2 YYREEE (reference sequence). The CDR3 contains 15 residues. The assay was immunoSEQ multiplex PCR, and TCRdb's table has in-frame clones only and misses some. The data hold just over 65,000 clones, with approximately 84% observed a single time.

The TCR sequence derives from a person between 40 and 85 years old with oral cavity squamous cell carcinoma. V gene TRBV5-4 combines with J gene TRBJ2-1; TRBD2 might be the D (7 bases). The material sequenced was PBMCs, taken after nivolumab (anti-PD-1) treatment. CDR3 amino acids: CASSLGEGGYNEQFF. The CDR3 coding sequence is TGTGCCAGCAGCTTGGGGGAGGGGGGTTACAATGAGCAGTTCTTC.